This T cell receptor (beta chain) was recorded in a study of T cells in Graves' hyperthyroidism and ophthalmopathy. On the study more broadly: Prior to any treatment, at the point of initial diagnosis, peripheral blood was collected.

Researchers amplified the TCR beta CDR3 regions from RNA transcripts. When the TCR CDR3 underwent first-round RT-PCR, the HTBI primer set was used. TCRdb re-analysed the multiplex PCR reads in MiXCR, keeping a single row per CDR3 protein. Among approximately 400,000 distinct CDR3 sequences listed, about 15% were seen once. Many counts were recorded for this clonotype. V shed 6 bases and J 3 bases; nucleotides not matched to a gene: 14. CDR3 length equals 17 residues. Per the germline V gene, CDR1 is DFQATT and CDR2 is SNEGSKA (reference sequence). The study excluded patients with uncontrolled infection, other autoimmune disease, pregnancy or lactation. Diagnoses were established using clinical symptoms, serum thyroxine and TRAb, thyroid ultrasound and orbital computed tomography.

The gene calls are TRBV20-1 and TRBJ2-2; 9 positions match TRBD1. The TCR sequence derives from a woman between 18 and 29 years old with Graves' hyperthyroidism. The sequenced material came from blood. As DNA, the CDR3 is TGCAGTGCCGCGCGCACAGGGGGCGTATTTGACACCGGGGAGCTGTTTTTT. This sequence encodes CSAARTGGVFDTGELFF.